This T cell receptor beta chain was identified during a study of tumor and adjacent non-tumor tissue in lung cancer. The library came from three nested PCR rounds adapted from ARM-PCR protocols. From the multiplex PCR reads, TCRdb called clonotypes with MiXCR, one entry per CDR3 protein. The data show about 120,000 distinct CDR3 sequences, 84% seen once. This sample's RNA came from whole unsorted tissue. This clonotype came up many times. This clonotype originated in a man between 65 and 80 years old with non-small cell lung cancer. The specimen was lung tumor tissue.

CDR3 residues: CSARDPERGGRVETQYF. In nucleotides, the CDR3 is TGCAGTGCTAGAGATCCCGAGCGGGGGGGCCGGGTAGAGACCCAGTACTTC. This sequence joins TRBV20-1 and TRBJ2-5; 10 bases match TRBD2. Germline values: CDR1 DFQATT, CDR2 SNEGSKA (reference sequence). The CDR3 totals 17 residues. Trimming at V came to 0 bases and at J to 4 bases, leaving 11 bases not matched to a gene.